This is a list of T cell receptor beta chains from one sample in a study of T cells in localized non-small cell lung cancer. Method: immunoSEQ multiplex PCR; TCRdb's copy keeps in-frame clones and lacks some. The table includes approximately 54,000 clones, around four fifths detected once. The sample consisted of peripheral blood, taken before any cancer treatment. All receptors come from a female donor of 60 years or more with stage II squamous cell lung carcinoma. CDR3s include the opening cysteine and the closing phenylalanine or tryptophan. The order of the fields is J gene, V gene, D gene, CDR3 protein. The D gene is left open where the match is weak.

TRBJ1-5	TRBV6-1	TRBD1	CASSATGSNQPQHF
TRBJ1-1	TRBV5-4	TRBD1	CASSGGQGARNTEAFF
TRBJ2-2	TRBV5-1	NA	CASSSGVNTGELFF
TRBJ1-1	TRBV30	NA	CAWSTMGSTEAFF
TRBJ1-3	TRBV11-2	NA	CASSLGGGTGNTIYF
TRBJ1-6	TRBV28	NA	CAITPGTSYNSPLHF
TRBJ2-3	TRBV5-4	TRBD1	CASSDRDRGREGSDTQYF
TRBJ1-2	TRBV5-6	NA	CASSPDSWGYTF
TRBJ1-1	TRBV5-1	TRBD1	CASSPGTGEAFF
TRBJ1-1	TRBV4-2	TRBD1	CASSPEDRAGTEAFF
TRBJ2-1	TRBV4-1	TRBD2	CASSQDGWRGAFPNEQFF
TRBJ1-1	TRBV5-4	TRBD1	CASSRSRGLRDTEAFF
TRBJ1-1	TRBV7-2	TRBD1	CASSLAGGQGRTEAFF
TRBJ1-4	TRBV7-9	NA	CASSQQGRVDEKLFF
TRBJ2-3	TRBV11-3	TRBD2	CASSPGGRGGPDTQYF
TRBJ1-4	TRBV4-1	NA	CASSLTPGQSNEKLFF
TRBJ2-7	TRBV14	TRBD2	CASSQASLAVFSYEQYF
TRBJ1-1	TRBV18	NA	CASSPRRGSLNTEAFF
TRBJ2-1	TRBV10-3	TRBD1	CAIATGTGGTEQFF
TRBJ1-5	TRBV7-2	NA	CASKPQVFSNQPQHF
TRBJ2-5	TRBV7-9	NA	CASSLGVGLVASETQYF
TRBJ2-1	TRBV9	TRBD2	CASSPRSGGDEQFF
TRBJ2-1	TRBV5-1	TRBD2	CASSLRRGDEQFF
TRBJ1-1	TRBV18	NA	CASSPAQGGNTEAFF
TRBJ2-2	TRBV5-4	NA	CASSLAGSHTGELFF
TRBJ1-3	TRBV6-6	NA	CASSYQAGGNTIYF
TRBJ1-2	TRBV5-4	TRBD1	CASSLGDRTGDGYTF
TRBJ2-4	TRBV7-2	NA	CASSLEGRFQYF
TRBJ1-2	TRBV7-8	TRBD1	CASSLAGTGLYGYTF
TRBJ1-4	TRBV13	NA	CASSQRTTNEKLFF
TRBJ1-2	TRBV7-2	TRBD1	CASSLAAGGGYGYTF
TRBJ1-4	TRBV5-1	NA	CASSLVPEKLFF
TRBJ1-2	TRBV7-9	NA	CASSGDGANYGYTF
TRBJ1-5	TRBV5-6	TRBD1	CASSSRDRGYNQPQHF
TRBJ2-7	TRBV4-2	NA	CASSQDGGGPSYEQYF
TRBJ1-5	TRBV7-2	NA	CASSLGTVYSNQPQHF
TRBJ1-1	TRBV6-6	NA	CASRGGWSTEAFF
TRBJ2-4	TRBV18	TRBD1	CASSPGPGQKNIQYF
TRBJ2-3	TRBV9	NA	CASSARRLADTQYF
TRBJ1-6	TRBV15	NA	CATSRDGNNSPLHF
TRBJ2-3	TRBV27	NA	CASSLFSSGGTDTQYF
TRBJ1-1	TRBV30	NA	CAWSVPGLTEAFF
TRBJ2-5	TRBV18	NA	CASSPRRGSGEETQYF
TRBJ2-7	TRBV11-3	NA	CASSVIRGGEQYF
TRBJ2-5	TRBV11-2	NA	CASSFQLSQETQYF
TRBJ1-5	TRBV5-5	NA	CASSLDLGGNQPQHF
TRBJ1-5	TRBV7-2	NA	CASSFPGIQPQHF
TRBJ2-2	TRBV6-1	NA	CASSESQAGELFF
TRBJ1-2	TRBV19	NA	CASGKQGSAYGYTF
TRBJ1-2	TRBV7-8	NA	CASSRTANYGYTF